The 19 T cell receptor beta chains below all came from one sample that was sequenced in a study of CD8 T cell repertoires and HIV-1 epitope variants. Repertoires were generated with immunoSEQ multiplex PCR, while TCRdb's copy carries only in-frame clones and drops some. The sample yields over 5,500 clones, about 65% seen once. Their specific antigens are unknown. Sequenced sample: cultured CD8+ T cells derived from PBMCs. The receptors originated from a male donor with HIV.

The CDR3 protein is CASSQEFSAVYGYTF. The CDR3 DNA reads TGCGCCAGCAGCCAAGAATTTAGCGCGGTCTATGGCTACACCTTC. The chain uses TRBV4-1 and TRBJ1-2; D unresolved. The germline V gene has CDR1 MGHRA and CDR2 YSYEKL. The CDR3 runs to 15 residues. V was clipped by 0 bases and J by 4 bases, with 12 bases between them.

This clone was counted only a few times. The rearrangement joins TRBV10-2 to TRBJ1-6; possibly TRBD1 for D (5 bases). This CDR3 comprises 14 residues. With 2 bases removed from V and 13 bases from J, the gap between germline ends came to 15 bases. The germline gives CDR1 WSHSY, CDR2 SAAADI. The CDR3: CASSEAGGEAPLHF. As DNA, the CDR3 is TGCGCCAGCAGTGAGGCCGGGGGAGAGGCGCCCCTCCACTTT.

The gene calls are TRBV14 and TRBJ2-1; TRBD2 agrees at 7 bases. Germline V gene sequence: CDR1 SGHDN, CDR2 FVKESK. There are 17 residues in the CDR3. V lost 1 base to trimming and J lost 5 bases; unmatched junction nucleotides: 11. DNA for the CDR3: TGTGCCAGCAGCCAAGTGGCAGGTGCGGGGGATAACAATGAGCAGTTCTTC. It encodes CASSQVAGAGDNNEQFF.

This rearrangement joins TRBV2 to TRBJ2-2; 7 bases line up with TRBD1. Germline CDR1 and CDR2: SNHLY and FYNNEI. Trimming took 5 bases from V and 1 from J; bases not matched to a gene: 7. This CDR3 has 16 amino acids. The CDR3 loop reads CASSPTGARNTGELFF. CDR3 nucleotide sequence: TGTGCCAGCAGTCCTACAGGGGCCAGGAACACCGGGGAGCTGTTTTTT.

The CDR3 DNA reads TGTGCCATCAGCCAAACGGGACAGGGAAATGAAAAACTGTTTTTT. It specifies CAISQTGQGNEKLFF. The chain uses TRBV10-3 and TRBJ1-4, with 9 bases identical to TRBD1. The germline V gene has CDR1 ENHRY and CDR2 SYGVKD. This CDR3 comprises 15 residues. Unmatched junction bases numbered 7, after V lost 6 bases and J lost 5 bases.

J is TRBJ1-1 and V is TRBV28, with D perhaps TRBD1 (5 bases). Germline V lookup: CDR1 MDHEN, CDR2 SYDVKM. The CDR3 consists of 14 residues. Trimming stripped 6 bases from V and 7 bases from J, with 18 bases between. The CDR3 DNA reads as TGTGCCAGCAGGCGGGCAGACAGACTACGTGAAGCTTTCTTT. This gives the protein CASRRADRLREAFF.

V and J are TRBV4-1 and TRBJ1-1, with no clear D. CDR1 MGHRA and CDR2 YSYEKL come from the germline V gene. The CDR3 contains 13 residues. Deletions cut 4 bases from V and 3 bases from J, with 9 bases between. The CDR3 is CASSRLGDTEAFF. In DNA form, the CDR3 reads TGCGCCAGCAGCCGATTAGGTGACACTGAAGCTTTCTTT.

V is TRBV18 and J is TRBJ1-5; 11 nucleotides agree with TRBD1. Germline CDR1 and CDR2: KGHSH and LQKENI. V was pared by 6 bases and J by 6 bases, with 7 bases of the junction left unmatched. CDR3 length: 15 residues. CDR3 loop: CASSRGQGEGQPQHF. CDR3 sequence (DNA): TGTGCCAGCTCCCGGGGACAGGGGGAAGGTCAGCCCCAGCATTTT.

This chain links TRBV28 with TRBJ2-1; maybe TRBD2 (5 bases). Germline CDR1 MDHEN, CDR2 SYDVKM. V lost 1 base and J lost 7, with 17 bases in between. CDR3 length: 16 amino acids. CDR3 DNA: TGTGCCAGCAGTTTATCAGAGGGTGCCCTGGGAAATGAGCAGTTCTTC. Protein product: CASSLSEGALGNEQFF.

This chain joins TRBV7-8 and TRBJ1-5, with D possibly TRBD1 on 5 matching bases. The germline V gene encodes CDR1 SGHVS and CDR2 FQNEAQ. V was cut by 6 bases and J by 7 bases, with 22 bases left in between. CDR3 size: 16 residues. CDR3 nucleotide sequence: TGTGCCAGCAGTCTTACCCAGGTCGGGGCAGGGCAGCCCCAGCATTTT. Encoded protein: CASSLTQVGAGQPQHF.

J is TRBJ1-1 and V is TRBV2; TRBD1 might be the D (5 bases). Germline lookup yields CDR1 SNHLY and CDR2 FYNNEI. The CDR3 runs to 14 residues. V lost 0 bases and J 10 bases, leaving 15 bases between the germline ends. CDR3 DNA: TGTGCCAGCAGTGAAGCCTCCGGGGGTAGGGGAGCTTTCTTT. It encodes CASSEASGGRGAFF.

The DNA of the CDR3 is TGTGCCAGCACCGGAGCGGGCCCAGTAGATACGCAGTATTTT. This codes for CASTGAGPVDTQYF. The V gene is TRBV11-2, the J gene TRBJ2-3, with TRBD2 as a possible D gene (6 bases). The CDR3 covers 14 residues. Trimming stripped 7 bases from V and 5 bases from J, with 16 bases between. Per germline, CDR1 SGHAT and CDR2 FQNNGV.

The CDR3 reads CASSLTLREGANTEAFF. In DNA form, the CDR3 reads TGTGCCAGCAGCTTAACTTTACGTGAGGGGGCGAACACTGAAGCTTTCTTT. The chain employs TRBV11-2 and TRBJ1-1; 7 nucleotides agree with TRBD1. Unmatched junction bases numbered 10, after V lost 2 bases and J lost 1 base. Per the germline V gene, CDR1 is SGHAT and CDR2 is FQNNGV. The CDR3 is made up of 17 amino acids.

The genes are TRBV5-6 and TRBJ2-7, with D possibly matching TRBD1 (6 bases). CDR1 is SGHDT, CDR2 YYEEEE, per germline. V was pared by 0 bases and J by 5 bases, with 12 bases between. The CDR3 covers 14 residues. The CDR3, as DNA: TGTGCCAGCAGCTTGGGGACAGTCGGCAACGAGCAGTACTTC. Translating gives CASSLGTVGNEQYF.

Here the CDR3 DNA reads TGTGCCAGCAGTTACACGCAACAGGGAAGTAGCGAGCAGTACTTC. It codes for CASSYTQQGSSEQYF. The chain uses TRBV6-5 and TRBJ2-7, with TRBD1 as a possible D gene (6 bases). The V end lost 2 bases, the J end lost 6 bases, and 17 bases lay between the germline ends. In germline, CDR1 is MNHEY, CDR2 SVGAGI. CDR3 length: 15 residues.

This rearrangement joins TRBV19 to TRBJ2-1; tentative D call: TRBD1 (6 bases). The CDR3 has 13 amino acids. Germline CDR1 is LNHDA and CDR2 is SQIVND (reference sequence). V lost 2 bases and J lost 5, with 7 bases in between. The CDR3 nucleotides are TGTGCCAGTAGTATACAGGGGAACAATGAGCAGTTCTTC. Protein: CASSIQGNNEQFF. Supplemented by reference TRBV19 and TRBJ2-1, the full variable domain reads DGGITQSPKYLFRKEGQNVTLSCEQNLNHDAMYWYRQDPGQGLRLIYYSQIVNDFQKGDIAEGYSVSREKKESFPLTVTSAQKNPTAFYLCASSIQGNNEQFFGPGTRLTVL.

The chain links TRBV2 to TRBJ1-1, with a possible D match to TRBD1 (5 bases). The CDR3 runs 12 residues. V lost 6 bases and J lost 1, with 6 bases in between. Germline lookup yields CDR1 SNHLY and CDR2 FYNNEI. The CDR3 sequence: CASSQGNTEAFF. CDR3 sequence (DNA): TGTGCCAGCAGCCAGGGGAACACTGAAGCTTTCTTT.

This chain uses TRBV6-5 with TRBJ1-2; tentative D call: TRBD1 (5 bases). Germline V gives CDR1 MNHEY, CDR2 SVGAGI. V was clipped by 4 bases and J by 7 bases, with 19 bases between them. The CDR3 consists of 15 residues. The DNA of the CDR3 is TGTGCCAGCAGTTCGTCCTTTGGGGGAGGGAGTGGCTACACCTTC. Translating gives CASSSSFGGGSGYTF.

This chain's CDR3 is CASSLGTGYNEQFF. CDR3 coding DNA: TGTGCCAGCAGTTTAGGGACAGGGTACAATGAGCAGTTCTTC. This sequence joins TRBV27 and TRBJ2-1; the match to TRBD1 covers 9 bases. Per germline, CDR1 MNHEY and CDR2 SMNVEV (reference sequence). This CDR3 has 14 amino acids. V was pared by 2 bases and J by 4 bases, with 0 bases of the junction left unmatched.